This is a list of T cell receptor beta chains from one sample in a study of response to subunit inactivated influenza vaccine. Each CDR3 protein gets one entry after TCRdb re-called the RT-PCR reads with MiXCR. The sample consists of roughly 700,000 distinct CDR3 sequences, about a sixth of them appearing once. The source material was PBMCs from blood, sampled about 13 days after vaccination. The receptors originated from a man aged 45-65 years who received an inactivated influenza vaccine. Each CDR3 is given with its conserved first and last residue. D genes are given only for firm matches. Not all rows give a size; the values are once, few, many and, for expanded clones, a class.

TRBV4-3	.	.	TRBJ2-1	CASSQGGRGMDEQFF	TGCGCCAGCAGCCAAGGGGGAAGGGGCATGGATGAGCAGTTCTTC
TRBV5-1	.	few	TRBJ2-6	CASSPRGAGGANVLTF	TGCGCCAGCAGCCCCAGGGGAGCGGGCGGGGCCAACGTCCTGACTTTC
TRBV5-1	TRBD2	.	TRBJ2-2	CASSLVGGRYSTGELFF	TGCGCCAGCAGCTTGGTTGGCGGGAGATACAGCACCGGGGAGCTGTTTTTT
TRBV7-9	.	.	TRBJ1-2	CASSLLSGMSGYTF	TGTGCCAGCAGCTTACTTTCCGGAATGAGTGGCTACACCTTC
TRBV4-3	TRBD2	many	TRBJ2-2	CASSQEQAGGLSGELFF	TGCGCCAGCAGCCAAGAACAAGCGGGAGGCTTGAGCGGGGAGCTGTTTTTT
TRBV29-1	TRBD2	.	TRBJ2-5	CSVMGLAGGETQYF	TGCAGCGTTATGGGACTAGCGGGTGGAGAGACCCAGTACTTC
TRBV7-8	TRBD2	.	TRBJ2-7	CASSSRTSGDPYEQYF	TGTGCCAGCAGCTCTAGGACTAGCGGGGATCCCTACGAGCAGTACTTC
TRBV27	.	few	TRBJ1-5	CASGAGFRGNQPQHF	TGTGCCAGCGGTGCCGGGTTTCGTGGCAATCAGCCCCAGCATTTT
TRBV6-2/TRBV6-3	.	.	TRBJ1-5	CASSYGEGSNQPQHF	TGTGCCAGCAGTTACGGTGAGGGGAGCAATCAGCCCCAGCATTTT
TRBV12-3/TRBV12-4	.	.	TRBJ1-5	CASSLRGGGNQPQHF	TGTGCCAGCAGTTTAAGAGGGGGAGGCAATCAGCCCCAGCATTTT
TRBV5-5	.	.	TRBJ2-2	CASSLWRQNTGELFF	TGTGCCAGCAGCTTGTGGCGACAGAACACCGGGGAGCTGTTTTTT
TRBV20-1	.	many	TRBJ1-6	CSARDRYRESPLHF	TGCAGTGCTAGAGATCGTTACAGGGAATCACCCCTCCACTTT
TRBV29-1	TRBD1	.	TRBJ1-4	CSVESFVGTGGEKLFF	TGCAGCGTTGAAAGCTTCGTAGGGACAGGCGGGGAAAAACTGTTTTTT
TRBV29-1	TRBD2	.	TRBJ2-3	CSVATQAGATDTQYF	TGCAGCGTTGCGACTCAAGCGGGGGCCACAGATACGCAGTATTTT
TRBV28	.	.	TRBJ2-7	CASRTGTRLNEQYF	TGTGCCAGCAGGACAGGTACGAGGTTAAACGAGCAGTACTTC
TRBV4-2	.	many	TRBJ1-1	CASSRGRNTEAFF	TGTGCCAGCAGCCGAGGAAGGAACACTGAAGCTTTCTTT
TRBV20-1	.	.	TRBJ1-3	CSARTGAPGNTIYF	TGCAGTGCTAGGACAGGTGCCCCTGGAAACACCATATATTTT
TRBV12-3/TRBV12-4	TRBD2	many	TRBJ2-1	CASSLPQGLAGGYNEQFF	TGTGCCAGCAGTTTACCTCAGGGACTAGCGGGGGGATACAATGAGCAGTTCTTC
TRBV28	.	.	TRBJ2-1	CASSGGLPASYNEQFF	TGTGCCAGCAGTGGAGGACTACCCGCCTCCTACAATGAGCAGTTCTTC
TRBV12-3/TRBV12-4	.	.	TRBJ1-2	CASSFGEGHGYTF	TGTGCCAGCAGTTTTGGCGAGGGTCATGGCTACACCTTC
TRBV6-2/TRBV6-3	TRBD1	few	TRBJ2-5	CASSNLRTGGVQETQYF	TGTGCCAGCAGTAACCTACGGACAGGGGGCGTACAAGAGACCCAGTACTTC
TRBV12-3/TRBV12-4	TRBD1	few	TRBJ1-6	CASSPGTGVAPLHF	TGTGCCAGCAGTCCCGGGACAGGGGTGGCACCCCTCCACTTT
TRBV5-1	.	.	TRBJ2-3	CASSFSEKTQYF	TGCGCCAGCAGCTTTTCCGAGAAAACGCAGTATTTT
TRBV19	.	few	TRBJ2-3	CASSIGGGADTQYF	TGTGCCAGTAGTATCGGCGGGGGCGCAGATACGCAGTATTTT
TRBV7-9	TRBD1	many	TRBJ2-1	CASSSYGTGGEQFF	TGTGCCAGCAGCTCGTACGGGACAGGAGGGGAGCAGTTCTTC
TRBV4-3	.	many	TRBJ1-5	CASSQDNRVNQPQHF	TGCGCCAGCAGCCAAGATAACAGGGTCAATCAGCCCCAGCATTTT
TRBV5-6	.	few	TRBJ2-1	CASSFPSVGHEQFF	TGTGCCAGCAGCTTTCCTAGCGTGGGCCACGAGCAGTTCTTC
TRBV18	TRBD2	few	TRBJ2-1	CACGTSSNEQFF	TGTGCCTGCGGGACTAGCTCCAATGAGCAGTTCTTC
TRBV3-1	TRBD1	few	TRBJ1-2	CASSQARGAGGDGYTF	TGTGCCAGCAGCCAAGCCCGGGGGGCAGGGGGTGATGGCTACACCTTC
TRBV6-5	.	.	TRBJ2-1	CASSYSSGNNEQFF	TGTGCCAGCAGTTACTCCTCCGGGAACAATGAGCAGTTCTTC
TRBV29-1	TRBD1	.	TRBJ1-1	CSTGEMNTEAFF	TGCAGCACAGGGGAAATGAACACTGAAGCTTTCTTT
TRBV20-1	TRBD2	few	TRBJ2-1	CSARTSGGAFHNEQFF	TGCAGTGCTAGAACTAGCGGGGGGGCCTTCCACAATGAGCAGTTCTTC
TRBV12-3/TRBV12-4	.	few	TRBJ2-7	CASSLGANPSSYEQYF	TGTGCCAGCAGTTTAGGAGCCAACCCGAGCTCCTACGAGCAGTACTTC
TRBV21-1	.	many	TRBJ2-5	CASSPPPGASGGRLKETQYF	TGTGCCAGCAGCCCCCCCCCTGGGGCTAGCGGGGGACGACTGAAAGAGACCCAGTACTTC
TRBV20-1	TRBD2	few	TRBJ2-7	CSASPTSGRTGEQYF	TGCAGTGCTAGTCCGACTAGCGGGAGGACTGGCGAGCAGTACTTC
TRBV7-6	TRBD1	.	TRBJ2-1	CASSLAPSGGVIENEQFF	TGTGCCAGCAGCTTAGCGCCATCAGGGGGCGTGATAGAGAATGAGCAGTTCTTC
TRBV20-1	TRBD1	.	TRBJ2-6	CSASGTGGIGANVLTF	TGCAGTGCTAGTGGGACAGGGGGTATTGGGGCCAACGTCCTGACTTTC
TRBV7-6	.	few	TRBJ2-7	CASSLEVGSYEQYF	TGTGCCAGCAGCTTAGAGGTCGGTTCCTACGAGCAGTACTTC
TRBV6-7	TRBD2	few	TRBJ2-4	CASSYSGRALAKNIQYF	TGTGCCAGCAGTTATAGCGGGAGGGCCCTCGCCAAAAACATTCAGTACTTC
TRBV7-2	.	many	TRBJ2-3	CASSFITDTQYF	TGTGCCAGCAGCTTCATCACAGATACGCAGTATTTT
TRBV28	.	few	TRBJ2-5	CASSLYQGAAQYF	TGTGCCAGCAGTTTATATCAGGGAGCGGCCCAGTACTTC